The TCR beta chain described here comes from a study of blood T cells in healthy people across ages. This clonotype was observed a handful of times. Each sample gave at least 6.5 million isolated PBMCs. Sample-barcoded 5' priming and a J-beta primer mix drove a second PCR of roughly 6 to 12 cycles. TCRdb ran MiXCR on the 5' RACE reads and lists one entry per CDR3 protein. The sample holds more than 1 million distinct CDR3 sequences, 35% to 55% seen once. In germline, CDR1 is SGHDN, CDR2 FVKESK. V was cut by 1 base and J by 5 bases, with 15 bases left in between. The CDR3 has 15 residues. Sequenced material: blood. This receptor was identified in a woman aged 55-70 years in good health. The J gene is TRBJ2-7, the V gene TRBV14; D tentatively reads TRBD1 or TRBD2 (5 bases each). The CDR3 here is CASSQVTGPLNEQYF. Here the CDR3 DNA reads TGTGCCAGCAGCCAAGTCACGGGACCCCTCAACGAGCAGTACTTC.